This T cell receptor (beta chain) is from a study of T cell responses to AZD1222 COVID-19 vaccine. Findings and limits, study-wide: Clonal diversity was possibly underestimated; the donors were predominantly white British and more often female. The study found Spike-specific TCR breadth and depth rose after two AZD1222 doses.

Assay used: immunoSEQ multiplex PCR; TCRdb lists only in-frame clones, some missing. Among 90,000 to 120,000 clones, about 90% were seen once, and the ten largest hold approximately 4.3%. Germline V lookup: CDR1 SGHTA, CDR2 FQGTGA. With 5 bases removed from V and 11 bases from J, the gap between germline ends came to 17 bases. The CDR3 is made up of 13 amino acids. This clone has only a few counts. Its target is not known. The rearrangement joins TRBV7-3 to TRBJ2-3; unclear D gene. This clonotype was obtained from an adult in good health. The sample consisted of peripheral blood, taken on day 0 of AZD1222 vaccination. The CDR3 sequence: CASSPMGAVRQYF. CDR3 in DNA: TGTGCCAGCAGCCCAATGGGCGCGGTGAGGCAGTATTTT.